This section outlines one T cell receptor beta chain sequence together with its context. No antigen is known for it. The record has no base qualities; no much larger clone is one base away. Each donor gave one peripheral blood draw, roughly 0.12 L on average, collected into heparinised tubes. Naive, central memory, regulatory and stem cell-like memory CD4+ T cells were sorted on a BD FACSAria II using a panel including CD45RO, CCR7, CD25, CD127, CD95 and CD27. All sorted populations exceeded 95% purity. PBMCs were isolated right away by Lymphoprep density gradient centrifugation and were stained directly, without culture. So that batch effects would be minimized, each experiment stained and sorted samples in pairs, pairing one healthy donor with one patient. The High Capacity cDNA Reverse Transcription Kit was used to reverse transcribe all of the isolated RNA, meaning that expressed TCRB transcripts were what got sequenced. Deep immunoSEQ sequencing was performed on naive, central memory and regulatory T cell samples, with an average of approximately 3.9 million total reads per sample. After sorted cells were lysed in RLT buffer, RNA was extracted with DNase-treated RNeasy Micro or Mini kits, with the choice depending on cell number. Each cell subset was processed separately to prevent cross-contamination, with patient and healthy donor samples processed together. TCRB sequences were amplified from cDNA with the immunoSEQ multiplex PCR, producing 87-bp fragments spanning the CDR3 region. Sequencing of the amplicons was performed on the Illumina HiSeq platform. The original methods were these. PCR bias was computationally corrected using synthetic template baselines, reads within Hamming distance 2 were collapsed, and singletons that could not be merged were discarded. Reads were aligned against IMGT to assign V, D and J genes, CDR3 length and insertions or deletions at six rearrangement sites. Clonotype counts were normalized to sorted cell number within each subset before computing true diversity and Gini coefficients with the tcR R package. The overlap coefficient, calculated on TCRB nucleotide sequences, was used to quantify repertoire sharing. TCRdb took over this immuneACCESS table, retaining in-frame rearrangements with V and J assigned. Such tables are incomplete; in checked studies, under half of the missing clones stem from an unresolved V gene, and the remainder is unexplained. D and trimming come from the DNA, and the V and J calls and clone size come from that table. The sample table contains more than 300,000 clones; only one count was recorded for 9.6% of them. The ten largest clones represent about 0.6% of the sample.

The data are from a study of beta chain features in type 1 diabetes (dated by TCRdb to about 2018). General notes on the study: Patients and healthy donors did not differ in mean age, gender distribution, total cell number or subset yield. A total of roughly 100 million sorted cells were examined across all samples, and RNA yield correlated strongly with the number of cells per subset. Regulatory and stem cell-like memory subsets were obtained from only 8 patients and about 8 healthy donors, while naive and central memory subsets were obtained from all 30 or so donors. In the study, recently diagnosed type 1 diabetes patients and matched healthy donors were compared on the TCRB repertoires of their sorted circulating CD4+ T cell subsets.

Broad study findings and their caveats: Shorter templates might have been favored by PCR, but patient and control samples were amplified and corrected together, so both groups would have been affected equally by any skew. Because cDNA was sequenced instead of genomic DNA, highly expressing activated cells could be over-represented, though the groups showed no difference in activation or CD3 levels. Type 1 diabetes patients showed a moderate but significant shortening of TCRB CDR3 length in all four CD4+ subsets. Fewer insertions and more nucleotide deletions at VDJ recombination sites were observed in patients with type 1 diabetes, implying thymic rearrangement abnormalities. Because the HLA sub-analyses included only small numbers of individuals, any influence of HLA type on TCRB rearrangement was left unresolved. The naive, central memory and regulatory TCRB repertoires appeared to resemble one another more closely among patients than among healthy donors.

Per the germline V gene, MNHEY is the CDR1 and SVGAGI is the CDR2. The CDR3 spans 16 residues, from the cysteine through the phenylalanine. Just CDR3 DNA is preserved here, 48 bases in frame from base 1. V gives up 4 bases and J gives up 2 bases, and the segment between their germline ends measures 15 bases. The chain uses TRBV6-5 and TRBJ2-4, with TRBD2 as a weak D call on 5 bases. Sequenced material: central memory CD4+ T cells from blood. The receptor was derived from a man younger than 45 with type 1 diabetes. The sequenced DNA: TGTGCCAGCAGTTTAAGAACCACGGGGACCAAAAACATTCAGTACTTC. Its translation reads: CASSLRTTGTKNIQYF.